This TCR beta chain is drawn from a study of shared clonotypes between healthy human individuals. Across the study: For every donor, three CD4 naive, three CD4 memory, two CD8 naive and one CD8 memory plates were used. Points from the study as a whole: In a handful of donors, around 5% of naive CD4 clonotypes appeared in common.

The naive CD8 fraction comprised CD45RO-negative cells positively selected for CCR7 and excluded terminally differentiated effector memory CD45RA+ cells. Source study methods: Filtering differed for immunoSEQ, which gave only junction sequences without quality scores. Libraries were prepared by immunoSEQ multiplex PCR; TCRdb keeps only in-frame clonotypes and omits some of them. V, J and clone size are those of that table, while D and trimming were read from the DNA. This table holds about 590,000 clones, about 95% found once. Germline CDR1 is SGHNT and CDR2 is YYREEE (reference sequence). This CDR3 spans 12 amino acids. Trimming pared 2 bases from V and 9 bases from J, leaving 9 bases between. Concerning this clone: Its antigen is unidentified.

This TCR was sampled from a woman aged 25 to 39 in good health. V and J are TRBV5-4 and TRBJ2-1; D gene uncertain. The sequenced material came from naive CD8+ T cells sorted from blood. In nucleotides, the CDR3 is TGTGCCAGCAGCTTAACGGCAGTTGAGCAGTTCTTC. This sequence encodes CASSLTAVEQFF.